The 18 T cell receptor beta chains given below trace back to one sample, sequenced in a study of neurological immune-mediated disorders. Via MiXCR, TCRdb re-called the 5' RACE reads, giving one row per CDR3 protein. The table has 65,000 to 90,000 distinct CDR3 sequences, approximately 5% seen once. Sequenced input: PBMCs. The receptors stem from a woman aged 25 to 45 with multiple sclerosis.

This clonotype was observed many times. The chain links TRBV7-2 to TRBJ2-3; D not certain. V lost 1 base and J lost 1, with 6 bases in between. CDR1 and CDR2 from the germline V gene are SGHTA and FQGNSA. This CDR3 spans 14 amino acids. This CDR3 is CASSLDGGTDTQYF. The CDR3 nucleotides read TGTGCCAGCAGCTTAGATGGGGGCACAGATACGCAGTATTTT.

The chain joins TRBV5-1 to TRBJ2-1; TRBD2 agrees at 8 bases. The V and J ends lost 0 bases and 2 bases, in that order; junction bases with no gene match: 1. The length of the CDR3 is 15 residues. Germline assignment: CDR1 SGHRS and CDR2 YFSETQ. The CDR3 here is CASSLDGRAYNEQFF. The CDR3 bases are TGCGCCAGCAGCTTGGACGGGAGGGCCTACAATGAGCAGTTCTTC.

The table lists this clonotype with many counts. The chain couples TRBV20-1 to TRBJ2-2; D might be TRBD1 or TRBD2, each matching 7 bases. CDR3 size: 15 residues. Germline values: CDR1 DFQATT, CDR2 SNEGSKA (reference sequence). The V gene lost 2 bases and the J gene lost 6 bases, with 16 bases spanning the gap. Here the CDR3 DNA reads TGCAGTGCTAGACAGGGGGGGCTTAGGTCCGGGGAGCTGTTTTTT. Protein product: CSARQGGLRSGELFF.

Here the CDR3 reads CASSSDRDNSPLHF. In DNA, the CDR3 is TGTGCCAGCAGTTCGGACAGGGATAATTCACCCCTCCACTTT. V usage is TRBV6-5 and J usage is TRBJ1-6, with 8 bases aligning to TRBD1. The V gene's germline CDR1 is MNHEY and CDR2 SVGAGI. The CDR3 contains 14 residues. Trimming removed 4 bases from V and 5 bases from J; junction bases left unmatched: 1.

This clonotype was counted at least ten times. The chain joins TRBV27 to TRBJ2-5; no reliable D call. V dropped 8 bases and J dropped 2 bases, with 9 bases sitting between them. CDR3 length: 12 residues. CDR1 is MNHEY and CDR2 is SMNVEV in the germline V gene (reference sequence). This CDR3 reads CASGRYQETQYF. The CDR3 nucleotides read TGTGCCAGCGGACGGTATCAAGAGACCCAGTACTTC.

There are a few counts of this clonotype. The rearrangement uses TRBV20-1 and TRBJ2-1, with unresolved D. The CDR3 is 11 amino acids. V was shortened by 0 bases and J by 13 bases, with 10 bases between the two germline ends. Germline V lookup: CDR1 DFQATT, CDR2 SNEGSKA (reference sequence). The CDR3 nucleotides are TGCAGTGCTAGAGATTTCGGCGTTCAGTTCTTC. It translates to CSARDFGVQFF.

This clonotype was seen at least ten times. The chain recombines TRBV15 with TRBJ2-1, with 11 bases identical to TRBD2. Germline CDR1 and CDR2: LNHNV and YYDKDF (reference sequence). This CDR3 is built from 16 residues. V shed 0 bases and J 10 bases; nucleotides not matched to a gene: 8. The CDR3 is CATSRDLLAGDWEQFF. In DNA, the CDR3 is TGTGCCACCAGCAGAGATTTACTAGCGGGAGACTGGGAGCAGTTCTTC.

This clonotype has a count of ten or more. CDR3 in amino acids: CSAPPQPSTDTQYF. DNA for the CDR3: TGCAGTGCCCCCCCTCAGCCTAGCACAGATACGCAGTATTTT. The genes are TRBV20-1 and TRBJ2-3, with D uncertain. This CDR3 contains 14 residues. V dropped 6 bases and J dropped 0 bases, with 13 bases sitting between them. Germline V CDR1 and CDR2: DFQATT, SNEGSKA (reference sequence).

This clonotype has at least ten counts. The chain joins TRBV5-1 to TRBJ1-3; D ambiguous. Germline loops: CDR1 SGHRS, CDR2 YFSETQ. V was cut by 0 bases and J by 8 bases, with 15 bases left in between. This CDR3 has 15 residues. The DNA of the CDR3 is TGCGCCAGCAGCTTGGGCAGGTTCATCGGAGACACCATATATTTT. Residues: CASSLGRFIGDTIYF.

This clonotype was observed at least ten times. A clone one base away is much larger, so this may be a read error. The chain links TRBV29-1 to TRBJ1-5; D unresolved. The CDR3 loop spans 11 amino acids. Germline CDR1 reads SQVTM; CDR2 reads ANQGSEA. V shed 4 bases and J shed 12 bases, with 13 bases lying between them. The CDR3 region is CSVGSMGHQHF. For the CDR3, the DNA is TGCAGCGTTGGTAGTATGGGTCACCAGCATTTT.

Comment on this clonotype: A much larger clone differs from this one at a single base, so this may be a read error. This chain connects TRBV20-1 to TRBJ2-3; D is unresolved. The length of the CDR3 is 11 residues. Germline V gene lookup returns CDR1 DFQATT and CDR2 SNEGSKA (reference sequence). V lost 5 bases to trimming and J lost 7 bases, with 10 bases between them. The CDR3 reads CSARLRYTQYF. The CDR3 DNA is TGCAGTGCTCGTCTCCGGTATACGCAGTATTTT.

This clonotype was seen ten or more times. This chain joins TRBV28 and TRBJ2-7; a possible D gene is TRBD1 (6 bases). CDR3 size: 15 residues. Germline V gene lookup returns CDR1 MDHEN and CDR2 SYDVKM. Trimming removed 2 bases at V and 7 bases at J, with 18 bases between. CDR3 DNA sequence: TGTGCCAGCAGTTTACCCCTGGGTACAGGGAGTGAGCAGTACTTC. Encoded protein: CASSLPLGTGSEQYF.

At least ten counts were recorded for this clonotype. V usage is TRBV7-2 and J usage is TRBJ2-7, with TRBD2 matching over 16 bases. CDR1 is SGHTA, CDR2 FQGNSA, per germline. V was clipped by 5 bases and J by 13 bases; unmatched bases: 5. CDR3 length: 13 amino acids. The CDR3 DNA reads TGTGCCAGCAGCCACGGGACTAGCGGGAGGGCATACTTC. As protein: CASSHGTSGRAYF.

This clonotype occurred many times. The rearrangement links TRBV15 to TRBJ2-7; D is unclear. The V end was cut by 0 bases, the J end by 4 bases, with 13 bases between. The CDR3 is 15 amino acids. Germline CDR1 LNHNV, CDR2 YYDKDF (reference sequence). The CDR3, as DNA: TGTGCCACCAGCAGAGATAGACGGACCGTTTACGAGCAGTACGTC. The encoded protein is CATSRDRRTVYEQYV.

This clonotype has at least ten counts. The chain couples TRBV5-1 to TRBJ2-7; D not resolved. The CDR3 loop spans 14 amino acids. Germline V gives CDR1 SGHRS, CDR2 YFSETQ. Between the trimmed V and J ends, which lost 7 bases and 6 bases, there was a span of 20 bases. The DNA of the CDR3 is TGCGCCAGCCGCTCAACACACGTCTTGGCCGAGCAGTACTTC. Its translation: CASRSTHVLAEQYF.

In this sample, this clonotype turned up many times. The V call is TRBV12-3 or TRBV12-4, the J call TRBJ2-5; 7 nucleotides agree with TRBD1. V dropped 5 bases and J dropped 2; count of bases not matched to a gene: 14. The CDR3 totals 17 residues. The CDR3 coding sequence is TGTGCCAGCAGTCGGACAGGCTGGGGTTTCGAACAAGAGACCCAGTACTTC. This sequence encodes CASSRTGWGFEQETQYF.

J is TRBJ2-5 and V is TRBV10-3; 7 bases fit TRBD2. From germline, CDR1 is ENHRY and CDR2 SYGVKD. Trimming cost V 6 bases and J 4 bases; bases outside gene matches: 5. The CDR3 is 13 residues long. DNA of the CDR3: TGTGCCATCAGCCCGGGACTACTAGAGACCCAGTACTTC. Protein product: CAISPGLLETQYF.

At least ten counts were recorded for this clonotype. This chain joins TRBV29-1 and TRBJ1-5; D perhaps matches TRBD1 (5 bases). V shed 4 bases and J shed 3 bases, with 10 bases lying between them. Per the germline V gene, CDR1 is SQVTM and CDR2 is ANQGSEA. The CDR3 covers 13 residues. CDR3 bases: TGCAGCGTTGGGGACGGCTACAATCAGCCCCAGCATTTT. Protein product: CSVGDGYNQPQHF.